This T cell receptor (beta chain) was found in a study of Ad26.COV2.S vaccination and SARS-CoV-2 variants (dated by TCRdb to about 2021). Background for the entire study: TCRbeta repertoire sequencing was used to assess the specificity and breadth of SARS-CoV-2-reactive T cell receptors after Ad26.COV2.S vaccination. The TCR-sequenced set comprised approximately 32 samples: some 20 Ad26.COV2.S vaccine recipients, 5 placebo recipients and 8 SARS-CoV-2 convalescent individuals. The research as a whole found: Non-spike TCR breadth was comparable between vaccine and placebo recipients, consistent with the vaccine containing only spike. According to the authors, total T cell responses may have been underestimated by the TCR breadth and depth analyses. Spike-specific TCR breadth was higher in Ad26.COV2.S recipients than in placebo recipients (P = 0.0014). Substantial breadth of spike-specific CD8+ and CD4+ T cell responses was reported after vaccination.

About this clone: What antigen it recognizes has not been identified. Base qualities are missing; no much larger clone stands one base away.

This specimen's time point label, interpreted: individuals recovered from natural SARS-CoV-2 infection. The CDR3 holds 12 amino acids from the cysteine to the phenylalanine. The read is trimmed to its CDR3 DNA, 36 bases read in frame from base 1. CDR1 and CDR2 are read off the germline V gene (reference sequence) as GTSNPN and SVGIG. V lost 3 bases and J lost 6 bases; the stretch between them is 11 bases long. TCRbeta CDR3 regions were sequenced with the immunoSEQ Assay. After extraction, genomic DNA underwent amplification by bias-controlled multiplex PCR, followed by high-throughput sequencing. Concerning the study's data processing: To quantify the absolute abundance of every unique TCRbeta CDR3 region, sequences were collapsed and filtered. T cell fraction was estimated by normalizing TCRbeta template counts to usable DNA, with usable DNA measured through amplification of reference genes found in all nucleated cells. Repertoire TCRs were annotated as SARS-CoV-2-specific by exact matching of V gene, CDR3 amino acid sequence and J gene to a known reactive TCR set. The reference SARS-CoV-2 TCR set was derived from MIRA and filtered for enrichment in COVID-19-positive ImmuneCODE repertoires, a step that removed public or cross-reactive TCRs. Using the MIRA antigens, annotated TCRs were further analysed by specific ORF or by position within an ORF. Breadth was defined as annotated unique rearrangements over total unique productive rearrangements; depth was the summed frequency of those rearrangements. Two-sided Wilcoxon rank-sum tests were used to compare TCR breadth between groups. TCRdb stores this immuneACCESS table with in-frame sequences only. Part of the clones is absent; in the studies checked, under half of the shortfall reflects unresolved V genes, and no reason is known for the rest. The V and J calls and clone size were taken over from that table, and D and trimming were inferred from the DNA. Present in this sample are under 150,000 clones, just over 85% of which were seen just once. The ten largest clones capture approximately 5% of the sample.

Recombination linked TRBV30 to TRBJ1-1; a tentative D call is TRBD1 (6 bases match). Sequenced here: peripheral blood, sampled after recovery from COVID-19. The origin of this receptor is a human donor who had recovered from COVID-19. The CDR3 reads as follows: CAWSPGAAEAFF. The sequenced DNA: TGTGCCTGGAGCCCGGGGGCGGCTGAAGCTTTCTTT.